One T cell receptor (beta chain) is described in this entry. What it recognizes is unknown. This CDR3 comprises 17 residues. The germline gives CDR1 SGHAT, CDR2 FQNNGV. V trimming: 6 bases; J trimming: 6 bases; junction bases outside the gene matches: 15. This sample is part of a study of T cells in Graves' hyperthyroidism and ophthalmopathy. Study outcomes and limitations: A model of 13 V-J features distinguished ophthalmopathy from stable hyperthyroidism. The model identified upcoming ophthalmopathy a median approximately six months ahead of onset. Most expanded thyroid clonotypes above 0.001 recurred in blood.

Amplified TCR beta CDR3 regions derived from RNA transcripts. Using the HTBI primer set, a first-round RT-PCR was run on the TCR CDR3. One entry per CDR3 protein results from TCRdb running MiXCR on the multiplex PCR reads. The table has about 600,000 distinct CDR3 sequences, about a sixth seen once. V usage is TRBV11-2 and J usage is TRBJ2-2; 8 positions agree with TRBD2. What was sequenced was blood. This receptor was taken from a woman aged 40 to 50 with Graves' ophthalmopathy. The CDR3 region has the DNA TGTGCCAGCAGTTCCAAACCCGGGACTAGTGGGGCCGGGGAGCTGTTTTTT. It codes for CASSSKPGTSGAGELFF.